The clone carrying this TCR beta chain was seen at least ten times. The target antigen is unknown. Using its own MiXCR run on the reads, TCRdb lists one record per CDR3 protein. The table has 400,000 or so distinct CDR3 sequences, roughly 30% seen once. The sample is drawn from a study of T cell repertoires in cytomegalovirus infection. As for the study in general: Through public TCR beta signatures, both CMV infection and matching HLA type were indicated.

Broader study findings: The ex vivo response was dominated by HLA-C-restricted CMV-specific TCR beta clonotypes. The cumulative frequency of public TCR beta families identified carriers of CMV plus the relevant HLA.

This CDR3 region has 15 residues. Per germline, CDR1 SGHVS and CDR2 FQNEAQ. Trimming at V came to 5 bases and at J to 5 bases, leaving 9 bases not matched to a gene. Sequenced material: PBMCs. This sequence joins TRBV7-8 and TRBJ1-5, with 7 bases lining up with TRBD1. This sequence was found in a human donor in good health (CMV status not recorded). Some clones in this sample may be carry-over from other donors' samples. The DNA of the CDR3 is TGTGCCAGCAGCCTGACGACAGGGCTGTATCAGCCCCAGCATTTT. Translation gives CASSLTTGLYQPQHF.